This entry lists 32 T cell receptor beta chains sequenced from one sample in a study of blood T cells in healthy people across ages. It was with a sample-barcoded 5' primer and a J-beta primer mix that a second PCR of about 6 to 12 cycles was run. MiXCR was run by TCRdb on the 5' RACE reads, yielding one entry per CDR3 protein. The sample lists approximately 690,000 distinct CDR3 sequences; approximately 50% were seen once. Sequences were obtained from blood. The receptor source for this set is a man in his sixties in good health.

This clonotype was seen more than once but under ten times. The V call is TRBV4-1, the J call TRBJ2-7; tentatively, D is TRBD1 (5 bases). The CDR3 consists of 15 residues. Trimming removed 3 bases from V and 1 base from J, with 13 bases in between. Germline lookup yields CDR1 MGHRA and CDR2 YSYEKL. The CDR3 sequence: CASSQEHRSSYEQYF. CDR3 coding DNA: TGCGCCAGCAGCCAGGAACACAGGAGTTCCTACGAGCAGTACTTC.

This chain links TRBV28 with TRBJ1-2; weak D call: TRBD1 (6 bases). Trimming took off 6 bases at V and 0 bases at J, with 8 bases between the two ends. CDR3 size: 13 residues. CDR1 MDHEN and CDR2 SYDVKM come from the germline V gene. CDR3 residues: CASRWTANYGYTF. The CDR3 DNA reads as TGTGCCAGCAGATGGACAGCTAACTATGGCTACACCTTC.

The V call is TRBV6-1, the J call TRBJ1-2; TRBD1 agrees at 8 bases. Germline V gene sequence: CDR1 MNHNS, CDR2 SASEGT. Losses at the gene ends were 6 bases for V and 3 bases for J; bases not matched to a gene: 3. The CDR3 sequence is 13 residues long. The CDR3 DNA sequence: TGTGCCAGCAGGACAGGGGTGGACTATGGCTACACCTTC. It specifies CASRTGVDYGYTF.

The J gene is TRBJ2-5, the V gene TRBV10-3, with D possibly being TRBD1 or TRBD2 (6 bases each). V was clipped by 4 bases and J by 11 bases, with 20 bases between them. Germline CDR1 is ENHRY and CDR2 is SYGVKD. The CDR3 totals 14 residues. The CDR3 DNA reads TGTGCCATCAGTGGTACAGGGCGGGGTCATGAGCAGTACTTC. Translating gives CAISGTGRGHEQYF.

This clonotype was counted many times. The rearrangement links TRBV4-1 to TRBJ1-4; 9 nucleotides line up with TRBD1. Germline CDR1 MGHRA, CDR2 YSYEKL. V lost 3 bases and J lost 4; bases outside the gene matches: 3. This CDR3 has 15 residues. CDR3 DNA: TGCGCCAGCAGCCAGGGGGACAGGGTTAATGAAAAACTGTTTTTT. Translating gives CASSQGDRVNEKLFF.

The chain recombines TRBV20-1 with TRBJ2-7; TRBD2 aligns across 7 bases. V lost 0 bases and J lost 2; bases outside the gene matches: 7. Germline lookup yields CDR1 DFQATT and CDR2 SNEGSKA (reference sequence). The CDR3 runs 15 residues. The CDR3 DNA reads TGCAGTGCTAGAGATCCTAGCGGTTGGACCTACGAGCAGTACTTC. It codes for CSARDPSGWTYEQYF.

V gene TRBV10-3 combines with J gene TRBJ1-5; the D gene is possibly TRBD1 (5 bases). Germline loops: CDR1 ENHRY, CDR2 SYGVKD. V shed 3 bases and J shed 4 bases, with 10 bases lying between them. This CDR3 has 14 residues. The CDR3 sequence: CAISDSRENQPQHF. The CDR3 nucleotides read TGTGCCATCAGTGATAGCAGGGAAAATCAGCCCCAGCATTTT.

The chain combines TRBV5-5 with TRBJ1-3, with D hard to call. The V end was cut by 0 bases, the J end by 0 bases, with 4 bases between. CDR3 length: 14 residues. Germline loops: CDR1 SGHKS, CDR2 YYEKEE (reference sequence). DNA of the CDR3: TGTGCCAGCAGCTTGGGATACTCTGGAAACACCATATATTTT. It translates to CASSLGYSGNTIYF.

This clonotype was counted only a few times. The chain links TRBV29-1 to TRBJ2-4; 9 bases map to TRBD2. Trimming at V came to 0 bases and at J to 6 bases, leaving 12 bases not matched to a gene. Looked up from germline, CDR1 is SQVTM and CDR2 is ANQGSEA. The CDR3 is 17 amino acids. CDR3 amino acids: CSVEEEAGGLWGNIQYF. The CDR3 bases are TGCAGCGTTGAAGAGGAGGCGGGGGGGCTATGGGGAAACATTCAGTACTTC.

The chain's CDR3 is CASSYTTGGTEAFF. In nucleotides, the CDR3 is TGTGCCAGCAGCTATACGACAGGGGGCACTGAAGCTTTCTTT. V gene TRBV7-2 combines with J gene TRBJ1-1; 9 positions agree with TRBD1. The CDR3 has 14 amino acids. Germline V CDR1 and CDR2: SGHTA, FQGNSA. V was clipped by 4 bases and J by 4 bases; unmatched bases: 4. The complete variable domain, with remaining parts taken from reference TRBV7-2 and TRBJ1-1, reads GAGVSQSPSNKVTEKGKDVELRCDPISGHTALYWYRQSLGQGLEFLIYFQGNSAPDKSGLPSDRFSAERTGGSVSTLTIQRTQQEDSAVYLCASSYTTGGTEAFFGQGTRLTVV.

The genes are TRBV20-1 and TRBJ2-7, with a weak D call TRBD1 (6 bases). Trimming cost V 5 bases and J 3 bases, with 23 bases left between them. Germline V gene lookup returns CDR1 DFQATT and CDR2 SNEGSKA (reference sequence). CDR3 size: 16 residues. This CDR3 reads CSAQGPGPVWNYEQYF. The CDR3 DNA sequence: TGCAGTGCTCAGGGGCCGGGACCCGTTTGGAACTACGAGCAGTACTTC.

This clonotype was seen only a few times. The V and J genes are TRBV7-2 and TRBJ1-1, with D possibly TRBD1 on 6 matching bases. CDR3 length: 15 amino acids. Deletions cut 2 bases from V and 1 base from J, with 11 bases between. Germline V lookup: CDR1 SGHTA, CDR2 FQGNSA. CDR3 in amino acids: CASSLIGTPNTEAFF. CDR3 coding DNA: TGTGCCAGCAGCTTAATCGGGACACCGAACACTGAAGCTTTCTTT.

J is TRBJ1-2 and V is TRBV7-9; D is unclear. V was pared by 1 base and J by 6 bases, with 12 bases between. The germline V gene encodes CDR1 SEHNR and CDR2 FQNEAQ (reference sequence). The CDR3 extends over 14 amino acids. Written as DNA, the CDR3 is TGTGCCAGCAGCTTAGGAGAGGCCCCCAATGGCTACACCTTC. It translates to CASSLGEAPNGYTF.

This clonotype was detected only a few times. The chain has TRBV28 and TRBJ2-1; 9 bases match TRBD1. Germline trimming cut 3 bases from V and 4 bases from J; bases unmatched to any gene: 4. The CDR3 runs 15 residues. CDR1 is MDHEN and CDR2 is SYDVKM in the germline V gene. For the CDR3, the DNA is TGTGCCAGCAGTTTCTTGACAGGGGGATACAATGAGCAGTTCTTC. This gives the protein CASSFLTGGYNEQFF.

In this sample, this clonotype turned up once. The genes are TRBV20-1 and TRBJ1-5; D might be TRBD1 (6 bases). This CDR3 contains 15 residues. V was shortened by 5 bases and J by 2 bases, with 16 bases between the two germline ends. Germline-derived CDR1 and CDR2 are DFQATT and SNEGSKA (reference sequence). CDR3 bases: TGCAGTGCTCCCAGCGGGGGGGCAGGCAATCAGCCCCAGCATTTT. Amino acid sequence: CSAPSGGAGNQPQHF.

V and J are TRBV2 and TRBJ2-3; tentatively, D is TRBD1 (6 bases). Germline V CDR1 and CDR2: SNHLY, FYNNEI. There are 15 residues in the CDR3. V lost 6 bases and J lost 8, with 21 bases in between. DNA of the CDR3: TGTGCCAGCAGCGAAAGGGGGTCGGATCGGACTACGCAGTATTTT. Its translation is CASSERGSDRTTQYF.

The chain is built from TRBV5-6 and TRBJ2-7; 9 bases match TRBD1. The assigned J gene may be wrong: the sequence end matches TRBJ2-5 better. CDR3 length equals 15 residues. CDR1 and CDR2 from the germline V gene are SGHDT and YYEEEE. For the CDR3, the DNA is TGTGCCAGCAGCTCAAAACAGGGGGCATGGGAGACCCAGTACTTC. Encoded protein: CASSSKQGAWETQYF.

V usage is TRBV7-2 and J usage is TRBJ2-5; no reliable D call. Germline assignment: CDR1 SGHTA and CDR2 FQGNSA. V was cut by 2 bases and J by 2 bases, with 9 bases left in between. The CDR3 length is 14 residues. For the CDR3, the DNA is TGTGCCAGCAGCTTAATGGCGGTGCAAGAGACCCAGTACTTC. Translating it yields CASSLMAVQETQYF.

This rearrangement joins TRBV20-1 to TRBJ1-6; the D gene is possibly TRBD1 (5 bases). This CDR3 region has 14 residues. Trimming took 4 bases from V and 10 from J, leaving 17 bases between them. CDR1 and CDR2 from the germline V gene are DFQATT and SNEGSKA (reference sequence). CDR3 in DNA: TGCAGTGCTAACCGGGACGGAGGGGACTCACCCCTCCACTTT. Translated, it gives CSANRDGGDSPLHF.

This chain connects TRBV6-6 to TRBJ2-3; 7 bases are shared with TRBD2. The trim removed 7 bases at V and 2 bases at J, leaving 9 bases unmatched. The CDR3 has 15 residues. CDR1 and CDR2 (germline): MNHNY, SVGAGI (reference sequence). CDR3 sequence reads: CASIFVGGNTDTQYF. Written as DNA, the CDR3 is TGTGCCAGCATTTTTGTGGGGGGGAACACAGATACGCAGTATTTT.

This chain joins TRBV29-1 and TRBJ2-3; 9 nucleotides line up with TRBD2. The V gene end was trimmed by 4 bases and the J gene end by 7 bases; junction bases not matched to a gene: 9. CDR1 SQVTM and CDR2 ANQGSEA come from the germline V gene. This CDR3 has 14 residues. The CDR3 DNA is TGCAGCGTTGTGGCGGGGGGGCCCCTAAATACGCAGTATTTT. It codes for CSVVAGGPLNTQYF.

J is TRBJ2-5 and V is TRBV3-1; D is possibly TRBD1 or TRBD2 (5 bases each). V lost 10 bases to trimming and J lost 2 bases, with 14 bases between them. Germline V gene sequence: CDR1 LGHDT, CDR2 YNNKEL (reference sequence). This CDR3 contains 13 residues. CDR3 region: CATSGGEQETQYF. CDR3 nucleotide sequence: TGTGCCACCAGTGGGGGTGAGCAAGAGACCCAGTACTTC.

This clonotype was seen a few times. The rearrangement joins TRBV20-1 to TRBJ2-7; 8 bases are a match to TRBD2. CDR1 DFQATT and CDR2 SNEGSKA come from the germline V gene (reference sequence). The CDR3 is 13 residues long. V gave up 7 bases and J gave up 2 bases; unmatched junction bases: 7. This chain's CDR3 is CSGRAGAAYEQYF. As DNA, the CDR3 is TGCAGTGGAAGAGCGGGGGCGGCCTACGAGCAGTACTTC.

V is TRBV5-1 and J is TRBJ1-4; D is perhaps TRBD1 (6 bases). Germline loops: CDR1 SGHRS, CDR2 YFSETQ. Trimming removed 0 bases at V and 5 bases at J, with 11 bases between. The CDR3 contains 15 residues. CDR3 sequence reads: CASSLDARGNEKLFF. The CDR3 coding sequence is TGCGCCAGCAGCTTGGACGCCAGGGGCAATGAAAAACTGTTTTTT.

The sample holds a few counts of this clonotype. The gene calls are TRBV19 and TRBJ2-7, with 7 bases matching TRBD1. This CDR3 contains 14 residues. Looked up from germline, CDR1 is LNHDA and CDR2 is SQIVND (reference sequence). The ends lost 7 bases at V and 1 base at J; junction bases unmatched: 7. The CDR3 DNA sequence: TGTGCCAGTATCCTGGGGACAGATTCCTACGAGCAGTACTTC. It codes for CASILGTDSYEQYF.

As to this clonotype: Mismatch with germline at one junction end may stem from a read error. The chain has TRBV7-2 and TRBJ2-1; D might be TRBD2 (7 bases). The DNA end favors TRBJ2-7, so the J call may be wrong. CDR3 length: 18 residues. Germline V gene sequence: CDR1 SGHTA, CDR2 FQGNSA. The CDR3 DNA follows: TGTGCCAGTAGCTTAGACAAGGGGGGGCGGCCCTACTACAATGAGCAGTACTTC. Its protein product is CASSLDKGGRPYYNEQYF.

The rearrangement uses TRBV29-1 and TRBJ1-5; D is unclear. Germline CDR1 and CDR2: SQVTM and ANQGSEA. V was trimmed by 7 bases and J by 1 base, leaving 11 bases between them. The CDR3 has 13 amino acids. The CDR3 coding sequence is TGCAGCGCCGGATACGGAAGCAATCAGCCCCAGCATTTT. Translating it yields CSAGYGSNQPQHF.

J is TRBJ2-3 and V is TRBV9; TRBD1 matches 9 bases. Trimming took 4 bases from V and 3 from J; bases not matched to a gene: 12. CDR1 and CDR2 from the germline V gene are SGDLS and YYNGEE. The length of the CDR3 is 17 residues. CDR3 coding DNA: TGTGCCAGCAGCTTTAGTACAGGGGGCGGAGGGACAGATACGCAGTATTTT. Its translation is CASSFSTGGGGTDTQYF.

This chain joins TRBV11-2 and TRBJ2-1; 8 bases match TRBD2. Germline CDR1 reads SGHAT; CDR2 reads FQNNGV. The CDR3 runs to 18 residues. Unmatched junction bases numbered 12, after V lost 1 base and J lost 4 bases. Written as DNA, the CDR3 is TGTGCCAGCAGCTTAGTTCGGGGGGGATTTGCTAGATACAATGAGCAGTTCTTC. Translating it yields CASSLVRGGFARYNEQFF.

J is TRBJ2-4 and V is TRBV6-6; perhaps TRBD2 as D (6 bases). The J call may be wrong; the DNA end is better matched by TRBJ2-7. CDR1 and CDR2 from the germline V gene are MNHNY and SVGAGI (reference sequence). The CDR3 covers 15 residues. DNA for the CDR3: TGTGCCAGCAGCGCGCACGCGGGGCAAACCTACGAGCAGTACTTC. This codes for CASSAHAGQTYEQYF.

The chain uses TRBV3-1 and TRBJ1-2; TRBD1 aligns across 8 bases. Germline V gene lookup returns CDR1 LGHDT and CDR2 YNNKEL (reference sequence). Trimming took 4 bases from V and 6 from J; bases not matched to a gene: 16. The CDR3 consists of 17 residues. The CDR3 DNA sequence: TGTGCCAGCAGCCTAGACTGGGAAGGACAGGGAGGTCATGGCTACACCTTC. This gives the protein CASSLDWEGQGGHGYTF.

This chain joins TRBV18 and TRBJ1-1; D not certain. V was cut by 3 bases and J by 5 bases, with 13 bases left in between. CDR1 and CDR2 (germline): KGHSH, LQKENI. This CDR3 contains 14 residues. CDR3 protein: CASSPPSVETEAFF. The DNA for the CDR3 is TGTGCCAGCTCACCGCCTTCAGTGGAGACTGAAGCTTTCTTT. The full variable domain, its missing parts supplied by reference TRBV18 and TRBJ1-1, is NAGVMQNPRHLVRRRGQEARLRCSPMKGHSHVYWYRQLPEEGLKFMVYLQKENIIDESGMPKERFSAEFPKEGPSILRIQQVVRGDSAAYFCASSPPSVETEAFFGQGTRLTVV.